The 28 T cell receptor beta chains below all came from one sample that was sequenced in a study of regulatory T cells in long-lasting Graves disease. HTBI primers from iRepertoire and Arm-PCR of CDR3 regions yielded the TCR beta libraries. TCRdb itself ran the multiplex PCR reads through MiXCR, one entry per CDR3 protein. There are nearly 350,000 distinct CDR3 sequences in the sample; around a fifth occur only once, and 25% to 30% lies in the top ten. This sample's time point: persistent/refractory GD, antithyroid drugs over 5 years with positive TRAb. From RNA extracted from PBMCs, the TCR library was made. The sequenced sample was peripheral blood mononuclear cells (PBMCs), obtained when the disease was refractory, from a patient treated with antithyroid drugs. These receptors were taken from a female donor with Graves disease.

This clonotype was recorded at least ten times. This chain links TRBV28 with TRBJ2-7; TRBD1 matches 7 bases. V was pared by 2 bases and J by 0 bases, with 4 bases of the junction left unmatched. In germline, CDR1 is MDHEN, CDR2 SYDVKM. This CDR3 has 15 residues. CDR3 loop: CASSLRDSTSYEQYF. The CDR3, as DNA: TGTGCCAGCAGTTTACGGGACAGCACCTCCTACGAGCAGTACTTC.

The sample holds many counts of this clonotype. V gene TRBV28 combines with J gene TRBJ2-7; tentatively, D is TRBD1 (5 bases). The CDR3 runs to 13 residues. Germline CDR1 and CDR2: MDHEN and SYDVKM. V dropped 1 base and J dropped 10 bases, with 14 bases sitting between them. In nucleotides, the CDR3 is TGTGCCAGCAGTTTATCCTCAGGACAAGGACAGTACTTC. This encodes CASSLSSGQGQYF.

In this sample, this clonotype turned up many times. The chain employs TRBV2 and TRBJ2-2; D may correspond to TRBD1 or TRBD2 (5 bases each). Trimming took 3 bases from V and 7 from J, leaving 9 bases between them. This CDR3 has 13 residues. CDR1 is SNHLY, CDR2 FYNNEI, per germline. CDR3 nucleotides: TGTGCCAGCAGTGAGGGGGAAGTCGGGGAGCTGTTTTTT. This gives the protein CASSEGEVGELFF.

CDR3 sequence (DNA): TGTGCCAGCAGTCCCCGACTAGCGGGGGGGCGAGAGACCCAGTACTTC. It yields the protein CASSPRLAGGRETQYF. The genes are TRBV6-1 and TRBJ2-5; 14 bases line up with TRBD2. CDR3 length: 16 amino acids. V trimming: 5 bases; J trimming: 4 bases; junction bases outside the gene matches: 6. Germline CDR1 reads MNHNS; CDR2 reads SASEGT.

This clonotype was seen many times. V and J are TRBV6-1 and TRBJ2-7, with D uncertain. The V end lost 0 bases, the J end lost 2 bases, and 5 bases lay between the germline ends. This CDR3 is built from 13 residues. Germline V gene lookup returns CDR1 MNHNS and CDR2 SASEGT. CDR3 DNA: TGTGCCAGCAGTGAAGCGCCGCCCTACGAGCAGTACTTC. Translated: CASSEAPPYEQYF.

This clonotype was seen ten or more times. CDR3 nucleotide sequence: TGTGCCAGCAGTGAAACGGCAGCTCAAGCTTTCTTT. It specifies CASSETAAQAFF. This chain links TRBV6-1 with TRBJ1-1, with D unresolved. The germline V and J ends were trimmed by 2 bases and 9 bases, with 10 bases remaining between them. CDR3 length: 12 residues. Germline loops: CDR1 MNHNS, CDR2 SASEGT.

This clonotype was detected ten times or more. The chain joins TRBV2 to TRBJ2-7; D might be TRBD2 (6 bases). V lost 6 bases to trimming and J lost 2 bases, with 14 bases between them. Looked up from germline, CDR1 is SNHLY and CDR2 is FYNNEI. CDR3 length equals 14 residues. In DNA, the CDR3 is TGTGCCAGCAGGCAGGTTTGGGGGGCCTACGAGCAGTACTTC. The encoded protein is CASRQVWGAYEQYF.

V usage is TRBV29-1 and J usage is TRBJ1-1; D is perhaps TRBD1 (5 bases). The germline V gene encodes CDR1 SQVTM and CDR2 ANQGSEA. The CDR3 contains 11 residues. With 5 bases removed from V and 4 bases from J, the gap between germline ends came to 8 bases. The CDR3 loop is CSVLGPTEAFF. In DNA, the CDR3 is TGCAGCGTTTTGGGGCCCACTGAAGCTTTCTTT.

The table lists this clonotype with a few counts. V is TRBV11-2 and J is TRBJ1-3, with unresolved D. The CDR3 contains 13 residues. Germline-derived CDR1 and CDR2 are SGHAT and FQNNGV. Trimming shortened V by 4 bases and J by 8 bases, and 12 bases separated the two germline ends. This CDR3 is CASSSRRGDTIYF. CDR3 sequence (DNA): TGTGCCAGCAGCTCTAGGCGGGGAGACACCATATATTTT.

This clonotype was seen only a few times. The chain joins TRBV12-3 or TRBV12-4 to TRBJ1-3; D is possibly TRBD1 (5 bases). Trimming pared 7 bases from V and 5 bases from J, leaving 18 bases between. The CDR3 sequence is 15 residues long. In DNA form, the CDR3 reads TGTGCCAGCACCAAACATGAGGGGACTAGAAACACCATATATTTT. The encoded protein is CASTKHEGTRNTIYF.

This clonotype has a count of ten or more. The CDR3 region has the DNA TGTGCCAGCAGCCAAGAGAGGCGGACTAGCGGGAGAGAAGGCACCGGGGAGCTGTTTTTT. Translation: CASSQERRTSGREGTGELFF. The chain links TRBV3-1 to TRBJ2-2; 13 positions match TRBD2. This CDR3 has 20 amino acids. The germline V gene encodes CDR1 LGHDT and CDR2 YNNKEL (reference sequence). With 0 bases clipped from V and 4 bases from J, the junction kept 11 bases outside the gene matches.

This clonotype occurred a few times. The junction differs from germline at one of its ends, possibly a read error. The chain recombines TRBV20-1 with TRBJ1-5; D not certain. CDR1 DFQATT and CDR2 SNEGSKA come from the germline V gene (reference sequence). There are 13 residues in the CDR3. Here the CDR3 reads CSARDLKGQSQHF. The CDR3 bases are TGCAGTGCTAGAGATTTAAAGGGTCAGTCCCAGCATTTT.

This clonotype was recorded many times. The rearrangement joins TRBV7-6 to TRBJ2-5; 8 nucleotides agree with TRBD2. Germline V lookup: CDR1 SGHVS, CDR2 FNYEAQ. After removal of 3 bases from V and 1 base from J, the junction contained 7 bases not matched to a gene. The CDR3 totals 16 residues. The chain's CDR3 is CASSFGTSGAQETQYF. The CDR3 coding sequence is TGTGCCAGCAGCTTTGGAACTAGCGGAGCCCAAGAGACCCAGTACTTC.

The chain combines TRBV4-1 with TRBJ1-6; D is unclear. V was cut by 1 base and J by 7 bases, with 20 bases left in between. Germline V gene sequence: CDR1 MGHRA, CDR2 YSYEKL. The CDR3 is 18 amino acids. The CDR3 nucleotides read TGCGCCAGCAGCCAAGGATTCGTGGACCGCGGTTTGAATTCACCCCTCCACTTT. Translated, it gives CASSQGFVDRGLNSPLHF.

The chain joins TRBV6-5 to TRBJ1-5; 9 positions match TRBD1. V trimming: 0 bases; J trimming: 6 bases; junction bases outside the gene matches: 6. In germline, CDR1 is MNHEY, CDR2 SVGAGI. The CDR3 extends over 16 amino acids. CDR3 residues: CASSYSGTGRSQPQHF. DNA of the CDR3: TGTGCCAGCAGTTACTCTGGGACAGGGAGGAGTCAGCCCCAGCATTTT.

This clonotype was counted many times. CDR3 nucleotides: TGTGCCAGCTCACCGTTAGGCGTTCAGCCCCAGCATTTT. It yields the protein CASSPLGVQPQHF. The V and J genes are TRBV18 and TRBJ1-5; no clear D. From germline, CDR1 is KGHSH and CDR2 LQKENI. This CDR3 is 13 amino acids long. Trimming shortened V by 3 bases and J by 6 bases, and 9 bases separated the two germline ends.

V usage is TRBV5-4 and J usage is TRBJ2-5; possibly TRBD2 for D (6 bases). Per germline, CDR1 SGHNT and CDR2 YYREEE (reference sequence). The CDR3 runs 13 residues. V lost 4 bases and J 4 bases, leaving 11 bases between the germline ends. The CDR3 sequence: CASSPGGLETQYF. CDR3 coding DNA: TGTGCCAGCAGCCCCGGGGGATTAGAGACCCAGTACTTC. Full variable domain (rest looked up from reference TRBV5-4 and TRBJ2-5): ETGVTQSPTHLIKTRGQQVTLRCSSQSGHNTVSWYQQALGQGPQFIFQYYREEENGRGNFPPRFSGLQFPNYSSELNVNALELDDSALYLCASSPGGLETQYFGPGTRLLVL.

The chain joins TRBV28 to TRBJ1-2, with D uncertain. Germline V CDR1 and CDR2: MDHEN, SYDVKM. V shed 6 bases and J shed 4 bases, with 6 bases lying between them. The CDR3 runs 11 residues. DNA for the CDR3: TGTGCCAGCAGCGACACCTATGGCTACACCTTC. Amino acid sequence: CASSDTYGYTF.

This clonotype has more than one count but fewer than ten. This chain links TRBV7-9 with TRBJ2-3; possibly TRBD2 for D (6 bases). Germline V gives CDR1 SEHNR, CDR2 FQNEAQ (reference sequence). The CDR3 covers 13 residues. V dropped 8 bases and J dropped 0 bases, with 9 bases sitting between them. The CDR3 loop is CASGGASTDTQYF. CDR3 sequence (DNA): TGTGCCAGCGGCGGGGCGAGCACAGATACGCAGTATTTT.

This clonotype was found many times. The chain is built from TRBV3-1 and TRBJ1-1; D is unclear. CDR3 length equals 14 residues. Germline-derived CDR1 and CDR2 are LGHDT and YNNKEL (reference sequence). V lost 5 bases and J 1 base, leaving 11 bases between the germline ends. Here the CDR3 reads CASSTTGANTEAFF. The DNA for the CDR3 is TGTGCCAGCAGCACCACGGGAGCGAACACTGAAGCTTTCTTT.

This clonotype occurred a few times. The genes are TRBV20-1 and TRBJ2-1; a possible D gene is TRBD2 (7 bases). The CDR3 has 18 residues. Germline values: CDR1 DFQATT, CDR2 SNEGSKA (reference sequence). Between the trimmed V and J ends, which lost 0 bases and 2 bases, there was a span of 20 bases. The CDR3 nucleotides read TGCAGTGCTAGAGATTTTAGGAGGGGGGGCGGAACCTACAATGAGCAGTTCTTC. Amino acid sequence: CSARDFRRGGGTYNEQFF.

This clonotype was detected ten times or more. The chain joins TRBV27 to TRBJ2-7; TRBD2 agrees at 7 bases. The CDR3 runs to 13 residues. The V gene's germline CDR1 is MNHEY and CDR2 SMNVEV (reference sequence). V lost 6 bases, J lost 7 bases, and 9 bases stayed unmatched. This CDR3 is CASSLRLAREQYF. The CDR3 DNA reads as TGTGCCAGCAGCCTTAGACTAGCACGAGAGCAGTACTTC.

CDR3 bases: TGTGCCACCCGGCTACCGGGGGGTTCAGATACGCAGTATTTT. This sequence encodes CATRLPGGSDTQYF. This chain uses TRBV6-1 with TRBJ2-3; TRBD2 matches at 7 bases. V shed 10 bases, J shed 4 bases, and the junction held 11 bases outside the gene matches. From germline, CDR1 is MNHNS and CDR2 SASEGT. The CDR3 runs 14 residues.

This clonotype was detected many times. The CDR3 protein is CASSPLTGDQPQHF. The CDR3 nucleotides read TGTGCCAGCAGTCCGTTGACAGGGGATCAGCCCCAGCATTTT. The chain is built from TRBV2 and TRBJ1-5; 8 positions agree with TRBD1. CDR3 length: 14 residues. CDR1 SNHLY and CDR2 FYNNEI come from the germline V gene. The V segment lost 5 bases and the J segment 5 bases; nucleotides outside the gene matches: 5.

In DNA, the CDR3 is TGCAGTGCTAGAGCAGGGGGCTGGAGCAATCAGCCCCAGCATTTT. Translated, it gives CSARAGGWSNQPQHF. The chain links TRBV20-1 to TRBJ1-5, with 8 bases aligning to TRBD1. The germline CDR1 and CDR2 sequences are DFQATT and SNEGSKA (reference sequence). V shed 1 base, J shed 1 base, and the junction held 3 bases outside the gene matches. The CDR3 length is 15 residues.

This clonotype showed up many times. The CDR3 spells CASQRDYTGELFF. CDR3 nucleotides: TGTGCCAGCCAAAGGGATTACACCGGGGAGCTGTTTTTT. This rearrangement joins TRBV13 to TRBJ2-2; D remains ambiguous. This CDR3 is 13 amino acids long. Germline loops: CDR1 PRHDT, CDR2 FYEKMQ (reference sequence). The V gene lost 8 bases and the J gene lost 3 bases, with 10 bases spanning the gap.

The gene calls are TRBV14 and TRBJ1-1; D unresolved. Germline-derived CDR1 and CDR2 are SGHDN and FVKESK. The CDR3 is made up of 12 amino acids. V lost 4 bases and J 11 bases, leaving 14 bases between the germline ends. CDR3 DNA: TGTGCCAGCAGCCTAGCGCTTGGGTTCGCTTTCTTT. This translates into CASSLALGFAFF.

This clonotype appeared a few times. The V call is TRBV18, the J call TRBJ1-6; D gene unclear. The germline CDR1 and CDR2 sequences are KGHSH and LQKENI. V was pared by 1 base and J by 9 bases, with 7 bases between. The CDR3 has 13 amino acids. In DNA form, the CDR3 reads TGTGCCAGCTCACCACAACGGACTTCACCCCTCCACTTT. Protein product: CASSPQRTSPLHF.